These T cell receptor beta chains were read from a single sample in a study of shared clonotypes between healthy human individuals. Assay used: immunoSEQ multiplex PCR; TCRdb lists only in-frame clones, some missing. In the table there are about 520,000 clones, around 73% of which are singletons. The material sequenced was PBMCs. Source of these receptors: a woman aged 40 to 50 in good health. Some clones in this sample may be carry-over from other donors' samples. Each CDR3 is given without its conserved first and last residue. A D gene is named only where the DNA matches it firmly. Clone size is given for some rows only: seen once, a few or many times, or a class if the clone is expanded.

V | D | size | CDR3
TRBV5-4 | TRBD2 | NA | ASSLAGGGGRLSTDTQY
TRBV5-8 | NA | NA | ASSSGVGAGEQPQH
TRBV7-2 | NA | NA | ASSFGSPGNEQF
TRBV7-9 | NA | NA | ASRHRSRPGGELF
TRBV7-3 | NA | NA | ASSSRGAANTDTQY
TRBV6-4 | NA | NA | ASSGPGAGELF
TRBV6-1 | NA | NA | ASSEKEVEGYT
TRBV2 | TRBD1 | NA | ASSEAQVGTVRSYGYT
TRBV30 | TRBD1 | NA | AWSAGQGGSPLH
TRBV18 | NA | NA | ASSTRGVESGANVLT
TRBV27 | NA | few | ASSLYRETGELF
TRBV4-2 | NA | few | ASSQVGGGTNEKLF
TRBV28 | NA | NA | ASSFPGRSYEKLF
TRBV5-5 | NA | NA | ASSLRPGQTETQY
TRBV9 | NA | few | ASSVEWDSYNEQF
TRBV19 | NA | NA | ASSIPGSNEKLF
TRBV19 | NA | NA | ASSMYGELF
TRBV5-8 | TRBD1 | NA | ASSVRDSSYEQY
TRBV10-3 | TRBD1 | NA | AISESSGGKNEQY
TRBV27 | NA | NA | ASSPRPGRPNQPQH
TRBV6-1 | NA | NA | ASSEGDSPHQPQH
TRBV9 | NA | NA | ASSVDPGTSGANVLT
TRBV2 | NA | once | ASSDVTGNTIY
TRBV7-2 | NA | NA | ASSFVEDTEAF
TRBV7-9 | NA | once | ASSLERGFNQETQY
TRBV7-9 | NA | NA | ASSKRDRETQY
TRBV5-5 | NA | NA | ASSLGPGFDYGYT
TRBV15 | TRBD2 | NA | ATSVGGSFLTDTQY
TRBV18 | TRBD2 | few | ASSPQGTNNNEQF
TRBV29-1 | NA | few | SGIESYNEQF
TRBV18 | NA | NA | ASSPSAEETQY
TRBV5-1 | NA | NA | ASSLEGREGTEAF
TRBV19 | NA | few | ASSIDQRKATSTDTQY
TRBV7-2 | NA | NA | ASSLALTKDTQY
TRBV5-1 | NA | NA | ASSLGRLGTDTQY
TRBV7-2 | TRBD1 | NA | ASSSGTGGAGELF
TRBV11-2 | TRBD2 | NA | ASSLGLAGGLRRF
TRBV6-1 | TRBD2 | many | AILRLAGDEQF
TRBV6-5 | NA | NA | ASSARSEGGYT
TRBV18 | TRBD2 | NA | ASSWQAGEINEQF
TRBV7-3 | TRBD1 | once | ASSLGTATEAF
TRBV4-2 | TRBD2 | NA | ASSQGLAGAGTDTQY
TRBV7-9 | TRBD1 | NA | ASSPGQYQETQY
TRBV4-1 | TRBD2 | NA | ASSQAGGTPYEQY
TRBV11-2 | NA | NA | ASSLVSEQY
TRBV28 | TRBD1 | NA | ASSLYFWAGGLTSYEQY
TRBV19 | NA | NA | ASSPALTTDTQY
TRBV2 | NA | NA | ASSMGGEDTEAF
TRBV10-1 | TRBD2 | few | ASSGPVAGEGEDIQY
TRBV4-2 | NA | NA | ASSQEYHGGLDTIY